One sample yielded the 27 T cell receptor beta chains listed below, sequenced in a study of T cell changes during pregnancy in multiple sclerosis. TCRdb's table, derived via immunoSEQ multiplex PCR, lists solely in-frame clones and lacks some. Among fewer than 35,000 clones listed, approximately 94% were seen once. The starting material was CD4+ T cells from peripheral blood mononuclear cells, obtained after pregnancy. These receptors all come from a female donor with multiple sclerosis, enrolled in a pregnancy study.

The genes are TRBV13 and TRBJ2-6; no reliable D call. Germline CDR1 is PRHDT and CDR2 is FYEKMQ (reference sequence). The CDR3 has 14 amino acids. The V gene lost 4 bases and the J gene lost 1 base, with 5 bases spanning the gap. The CDR3: CASSWPSGANVLTF. CDR3 coding DNA: TGTGCCAGCAGCTGGCCTTCTGGGGCCAACGTCCTGACTTTC.

The gene calls are TRBV5-1 and TRBJ2-1, with D possibly TRBD2 on 5 matching bases. This CDR3 has 14 residues. Trimming removed 4 bases from V and 8 bases from J, with 16 bases in between. Per germline, CDR1 SGHRS and CDR2 YFSETQ. In DNA, the CDR3 is TGCGCCAGCAGCCCGGTGTCTTGGGGAGATGAGCAGTTCTTC. Its translation is CASSPVSWGDEQFF.

V and J are TRBV25-1 and TRBJ2-4, with 7 bases identical to TRBD2. The CDR3 covers 17 residues. J was trimmed by 0 bases and V by 3 bases; bases with no gene match: 8. Germline CDR1 is MGHDK and CDR2 is SYGVNS. The CDR3 loop reads CASSDFSLAGAKNIQYF. The CDR3 DNA reads TGTGCCAGCAGTGACTTCTCCTTAGCGGGAGCCAAAAACATTCAGTACTTC.

The rearrangement uses TRBV5-8 and TRBJ2-2; D possibly corresponds to TRBD2 (5 bases). Germline V gene sequence: CDR1 SGHTS, CDR2 YDEGEE. The CDR3 has 15 residues. The V gene lost 7 bases and the J gene lost 2 bases, with 15 bases spanning the gap. CDR3 bases: TGTGCCAGCCACCGGGGAACTACAAACACCGGGGAGCTGTTTTTT. Translated: CASHRGTTNTGELFF.

V is TRBV7-3 and J is TRBJ2-1; TRBD2 matches 11 bases. V shed 3 bases and J 6 bases; nucleotides not matched to a gene: 4. Per the germline V gene, CDR1 is SGHTA and CDR2 is FQGTGA. The CDR3 contains 15 residues. CDR3 DNA: TGTGCCAGCAGCTTCATAGCGGGGGGGCTCAATGAGCAGTTCTTC. Amino acids: CASSFIAGGLNEQFF.

The chain employs TRBV2 and TRBJ1-1, with 9 bases lining up with TRBD1. Germline loops: CDR1 SNHLY, CDR2 FYNNEI. With V trimmed by 2 bases and J by 5 bases, 9 bases remained unmatched. This CDR3 is 16 amino acids long. CDR3 sequence: CASSEIPGQGRTEAFF. The CDR3 DNA is TGTGCCAGCAGTGAAATACCCGGACAGGGGAGGACTGAAGCTTTCTTT.

This chain uses TRBV7-6 with TRBJ2-7, with 8 bases fitting TRBD1. The CDR3 totals 13 residues. Losses at the gene ends were 6 bases for V and 3 bases for J; bases not matched to a gene: 4. Germline assignment: CDR1 SGHVS and CDR2 FNYEAQ. Here the CDR3 DNA reads TGTGCCAGCAGTGGACAGGGTATCTACGAGCAGTACTTC. This translates into CASSGQGIYEQYF.

This clone was detected once. This chain links TRBV10-3 with TRBJ1-1, with D unresolved. Trimming shortened V by 7 bases and J by 4 bases, and 13 bases separated the two germline ends. This CDR3 contains 13 residues. Germline CDR1 reads ENHRY; CDR2 reads SYGVKD. The CDR3 nucleotides read TGTGCCATCACCGAAGGAGAGCTCACTGAAGCTTTCTTT. Its translation is CAITEGELTEAFF.

In this sample, this clone turned up a few times. The V gene is TRBV2, the J gene TRBJ1-1; D is unresolved. This CDR3 has 13 amino acids. Germline V CDR1 and CDR2: SNHLY, FYNNEI. Trimming took off 6 bases at V and 7 bases at J, with 15 bases between the two ends. DNA for the CDR3: TGTGCCAGCAGGGTCGACGCGGAACGTGAAGCTTTCTTT. Its protein is CASRVDAEREAFF. Looking up the rest from reference TRBV2 and TRBJ1-1 gives the full variable domain: EPEVTQTPSHQVTQMGQEVILRCVPISNHLYFYWYRQILGQKVEFLVSFYNNEISEKSEIFDDQFSVERPDGSNFTLKIRSTKLEDSAMYFCASRVDAEREAFFGQGTRLTVV.

The chain uses TRBV7-2 and TRBJ2-7, with TRBD2 matching over 7 bases. The CDR3 length is 14 residues. CDR1 is SGHTA, CDR2 FQGNSA, per germline. Trimming at V came to 5 bases and at J to 7 bases, leaving 11 bases not matched to a gene. CDR3 coding DNA: TGTGCCAGCAGCCCGGGGGGTTTTCCGGGGGAGCAGTACTTC. Translating gives CASSPGGFPGEQYF.

This chain links TRBV5-1 with TRBJ2-5; D is undetermined. Germline CDR1 SGHRS, CDR2 YFSETQ. V was clipped by 0 bases and J by 0 bases, with 9 bases between them. The CDR3 covers 15 residues. The CDR3 nucleotides are TGCGCCAGCAGCTTGGCTGACACGTACCAAGAGACCCAGTACTTC. Translation gives CASSLADTYQETQYF.

V and J are TRBV6-5 and TRBJ1-4, with 9 bases lining up with TRBD1. The CDR3 is made up of 14 amino acids. The V segment lost 8 bases and the J segment 4 bases; nucleotides outside the gene matches: 5. Germline CDR1 reads MNHEY; CDR2 reads SVGAGI. The CDR3 DNA reads as TGTGCCAGCCGCTCGACAGGGGGTAATGAAAAACTGTTTTTT. This translates into CASRSTGGNEKLFF.

This chain links TRBV4-2 with TRBJ2-5, with 11 bases fitting TRBD2. CDR1 LGHNA and CDR2 YNFKEQ come from the germline V gene. The junction had 8 bases not matched to a gene; V was cut back by 3 bases and J by 5 bases. The CDR3 runs to 16 residues. CDR3 amino acids: CASSQGSGGATETQYF. CDR3 DNA: TGTGCCAGCAGCCAGGGTAGCGGGGGGGCTACGGAGACCCAGTACTTC.

The rearrangement uses TRBV7-9 and TRBJ2-6; TRBD2 agrees at 7 bases. The CDR3 totals 16 residues. Trimming at V came to 11 bases and at J to 4 bases, leaving 14 bases not matched to a gene. Germline CDR1 and CDR2: SEHNR and FQNEAQ (reference sequence). The CDR3 bases are TGTGCCCCCGGGGAGGGCAGGGTAACAGGGGCCAACGTCCTGACTTTC. As protein: CAPGEGRVTGANVLTF.

This sequence joins TRBV5-1 and TRBJ2-1, with D hard to call. Per the germline V gene, CDR1 is SGHRS and CDR2 is YFSETQ. This CDR3 region has 17 residues. The ends were cut back, 0 bases at V and 0 bases at J, with 13 bases in the middle. For the CDR3, the DNA is TGCGCCAGCAGCTTGGGACTGCGACCAAGCTCCTACAATGAGCAGTTCTTC. Its translation: CASSLGLRPSSYNEQFF.

This sequence joins TRBV28 and TRBJ1-5; 10 bases match TRBD1. This CDR3 comprises 15 residues. CDR1 MDHEN and CDR2 SYDVKM come from the germline V gene. With V trimmed by 5 bases and J by 6 bases, 7 bases remained unmatched. The CDR3 region is CASSNRDRGAQPQHF. The CDR3 nucleotides read TGTGCCAGCAGTAACCGGGACAGGGGAGCTCAGCCCCAGCATTTT.

This chain connects TRBV25-1 to TRBJ1-2; the match to TRBD1 covers 9 bases. The J segment lost 6 bases and the V segment lost 5 bases, leaving 10 bases of the junction unmatched. The germline CDR1 and CDR2 sequences are MGHDK and SYGVNS. This CDR3 is 15 amino acids long. Written as DNA, the CDR3 is TGTGCCAGCAGTACGGGGACAGGGCCTCGCGATGGCTACACCTTC. It translates to CASSTGTGPRDGYTF.

The chain uses TRBV30 and TRBJ2-3; D perhaps matches TRBD1 (6 bases). CDR1 is GTSNPN, CDR2 SVGIG, per germline (reference sequence). The CDR3 length is 11 residues. Trimming took off 2 bases at V and 6 bases at J, with 6 bases between the two ends. CDR3 sequence: CAWSRGDTQYF. The CDR3 region has the DNA TGTGCCTGGAGTAGGGGGGATACGCAGTATTTT.

The rearrangement joins TRBV30 to TRBJ2-7, with D perhaps matching TRBD1 (7 bases). Germline values: CDR1 GTSNPN, CDR2 SVGIG (reference sequence). The CDR3 consists of 13 residues. The V gene lost 2 bases and the J gene lost 7 bases, with 15 bases spanning the gap. In DNA, the CDR3 is TGTGCCTGGAGTCTAGGGGGCGCGGGGGAGCAGTACTTC. It encodes CAWSLGGAGEQYF.

The chain has TRBV6-6 and TRBJ2-1, with TRBD2 matching 8 bases. In germline, CDR1 is MNHNY, CDR2 SVGAGI (reference sequence). V lost 9 bases to trimming and J lost 4 bases; unmatched junction nucleotides: 14. This CDR3 region has 16 residues. The CDR3 DNA sequence: TGTGCCAGTAAAACCACCGGGACTAGTTTTTACAATGAGCAGTTCTTC. This gives the protein CASKTTGTSFYNEQFF.

This chain uses TRBV6-1 with TRBJ1-1, with a possible D match to TRBD1 (5 bases). This CDR3 is built from 13 residues. Germline CDR1 is MNHNS and CDR2 is SASEGT. V gave up 8 bases and J gave up 4 bases, with 14 bases separating them. The chain's CDR3 is CASLSGRGTEAFF. Written as DNA, the CDR3 is TGTGCCAGCCTTTCGGGGAGGGGCACTGAAGCTTTCTTT.

CDR3 in DNA: TGTGCCAGCAGCGAACAGACTAGCAATCAGCCCCAGCATTTT. It yields the protein CASSEQTSNQPQHF. V usage is TRBV7-9 and J usage is TRBJ1-5; D is unclear. The ends were cut back, 5 bases at V and 0 bases at J, with 8 bases in the middle. CDR1 and CDR2 (germline): SEHNR, FQNEAQ (reference sequence). The CDR3 runs to 14 residues.

CDR3 DNA sequence: TGCGCCAGCAGCACGGGACAGGGGGACTATGGCTACACCTTC. As protein: CASSTGQGDYGYTF. The chain has TRBV5-1 and TRBJ1-2, with 11 bases aligning to TRBD1. V gave up 4 bases and J gave up 3 bases; unmatched junction bases: 2. This CDR3 contains 14 residues. Germline values: CDR1 SGHRS, CDR2 YFSETQ. Using reference TRBV5-1 and TRBJ1-2 for the parts outside the CDR3, the full variable domain is KAGVTQTPRYLIKTRGQQVTLSCSPISGHRSVSWYQQTPGQGLQFLFEYFSETQRNKGNFPGRFSGRQFSNSRSEMNVSTLELGDSALYLCASSTGQGDYGYTFGSGTRLTVV.

V and J are TRBV27 and TRBJ1-2; TRBD1 is a possible D gene (6 bases). The CDR3 length is 15 residues. Trimming cost V 2 bases and J 0 bases, with 10 bases left between them. Germline CDR1 reads MNHEY; CDR2 reads SMNVEV (reference sequence). CDR3 sequence reads: CASSLMGAANYGYTF. The CDR3 nucleotides are TGTGCCAGCAGTTTAATGGGGGCGGCTAACTATGGCTACACCTTC.

Regarding this clone: The CDR3 does not end in the conserved phenylalanine or tryptophan, so this is likely a read error. The limits of the CDR3 on the DNA are not certain, so only TCRdb's listed CDR3 is given. The chain links TRBV29-1 to TRBJ1-2; TRBD1, the table's D call, lacks a check against the DNA. The CDR3 length is 11 residues, termini included. Germline CDR1 is SQVTM and CDR2 is ANQGSEA. The CDR3 region is CSVGGTEGSFL.

J is TRBJ2-1 and V is TRBV6-6; the match to TRBD2 covers 7 bases. The CDR3 is 12 amino acids. V shed 10 bases, J shed 6 bases, and the junction held 6 bases outside the gene matches. Germline V CDR1 and CDR2: MNHNY, SVGAGI (reference sequence). In DNA form, the CDR3 reads TGTGCCACTGCCCCTAGCGGCAATGAGCAGTTCTTC. This translates into CATAPSGNEQFF.

The rearrangement uses TRBV2 and TRBJ1-3; D is unresolved. The V end was cut by 3 bases, the J end by 11 bases, with 8 bases between. Germline assignment: CDR1 SNHLY and CDR2 FYNNEI. The CDR3 has 11 residues. This CDR3 is CASSESVAIYF. The CDR3, as DNA: TGTGCCAGCAGTGAGAGTGTCGCCATATATTTT.